The sequence of this T cell receptor beta chain was determined in a study of glioma-infiltrating T cells. On the study more broadly: Around 1 million peripheral T cells were targeted at about 4.5- to 11-fold coverage. The study's findings and limits: Non-neoplastic patients had below-expected tissue-blood divergence, while all gliomas exceeded expectation.

Of note for this clonotype: No antigen is known for it.

The iRepertoire nested amplicon-rescue multiplex PCR amplified TCR alpha and beta CDR3s from RNA. Using its own MiXCR run on the multiplex PCR reads, TCRdb lists one record per CDR3 protein. Of around 390,000 distinct CDR3 sequences listed, roughly two fifths were seen once; the top ten hold 12%. Sequencing used glioma tissue, nonneoplastic brain tissue, or PBMCs (not recorded which). The sequence came from a human donor with low-grade glioma or glioblastoma, undergoing nonglioma brain surgery, or in good health (not recorded which).

CDR3 loop: CASSAGLTSEISYEQYF. DNA for the CDR3: TGCGCCAGCAGTGCCGGTTTGACTAGCGAGATCTCCTACGAGCAGTACTTC. The chain couples TRBV10-2 to TRBJ2-7; 8 bases agree with TRBD2. The V segment lost 4 bases and the J segment 0 bases; nucleotides outside the gene matches: 11. This CDR3 region has 17 residues. Germline values: CDR1 WSHSY, CDR2 SAAADI.